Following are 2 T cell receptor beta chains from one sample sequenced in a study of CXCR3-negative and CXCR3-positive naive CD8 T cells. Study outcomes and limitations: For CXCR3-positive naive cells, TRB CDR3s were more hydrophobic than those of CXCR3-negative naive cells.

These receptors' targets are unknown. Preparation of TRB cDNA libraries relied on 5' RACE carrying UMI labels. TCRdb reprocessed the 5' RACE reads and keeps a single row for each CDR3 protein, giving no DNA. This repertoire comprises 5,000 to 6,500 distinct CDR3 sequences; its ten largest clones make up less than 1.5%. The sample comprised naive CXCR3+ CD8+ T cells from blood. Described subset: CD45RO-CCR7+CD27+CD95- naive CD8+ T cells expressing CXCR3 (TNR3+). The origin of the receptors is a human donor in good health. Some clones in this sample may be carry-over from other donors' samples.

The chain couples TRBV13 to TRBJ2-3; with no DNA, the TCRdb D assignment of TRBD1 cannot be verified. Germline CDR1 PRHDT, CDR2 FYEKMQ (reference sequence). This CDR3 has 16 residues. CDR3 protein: CASSLDRVAGTDTQYF.

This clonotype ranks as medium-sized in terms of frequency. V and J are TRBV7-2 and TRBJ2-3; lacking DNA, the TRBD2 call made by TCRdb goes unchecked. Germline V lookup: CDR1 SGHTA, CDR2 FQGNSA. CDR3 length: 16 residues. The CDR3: CASSHTRLAVTDTQYF.